This T cell receptor beta chain was observed in a study of blood T cell repertoires in COVID-19. Study-wide background: Spain, Italy and the United States supplied samples that represented acute and convalescent COVID-19. Sample material is recorded as cDNA or gDNA derived from T cells, B-cell-depleted T cells, or PBMCs.

The germline V gene encodes CDR1 MNHNY and CDR2 SVGAGI (reference sequence). The CDR3 runs to 13 residues. The trim removed 7 bases at V and 5 bases at J, leaving 6 bases unmatched. Study processing details: By means of reference gene primer amplification, nucleated cell counts were estimated. The table came from immunoSEQ multiplex PCR; TCRdb's copy has only in-frame clones and leaves some out. V and J calls and clone size are given by that table; D and trimming were obtained from the DNA. This sample yields more than 90,000 clones, of which 70% to 85% are seen a single time; around 12% belongs to the top ten.

V gene TRBV6-6 combines with J gene TRBJ1-2; 8 bases are a match to TRBD1. Material for sequencing was peripheral blood. The TCR originated in a human donor in a cohort sampled during active COVID-19. The CDR3 reads CASMDRETYGYTF. For the CDR3, the DNA is TGTGCCAGCATGGACAGGGAAACGTATGGCTACACCTTC.